Listed below are T cell receptor beta chains from one sample, sequenced in a study of shared clonotypes between healthy human individuals. Repertoires were generated with immunoSEQ multiplex PCR, while TCRdb's copy carries only in-frame clones and drops some. This sample has under 550,000 clones, with 96% found just once. The material sequenced was naive CD4+ T cells sorted from blood. The origin of the receptors is a woman in her twenties or thirties in good health. Each CDR3 is given with its conserved first and last residue. D genes are given only for firm matches. Only some rows state a clone size, as once, few, many or a class for expanded clones.

TRBV2,TRBJ2-7,-,-,CASSEGGARSYEQYF,TGTGCCAGCAGCGAAGGGGGGGCCCGTTCCTACGAGCAGTACTTC
TRBV2,TRBJ1-5,few,-,CASSAVRGHQPQHF,TGTGCCAGCAGTGCTGTCAGGGGTCATCAGCCCCAGCATTTT
TRBV30,TRBJ2-3,once,TRBD2,CACGTSGKRGTQYF,TGTGCCTGTGGGACTAGCGGGAAACGGGGTACGCAGTATTTT
TRBV28,TRBJ1-1,-,-,CASSSLRDTEAFF,TGTGCCAGCAGTTCCCTCCGGGACACTGAAGCTTTCTTT
TRBV6-5,TRBJ2-1,-,-,CASSYSITHNEQFF,TGTGCCAGCAGTTACTCGATCACCCACAATGAGCAGTTCTTC
TRBV18,TRBJ1-1,-,-,CASSSGQNTEAFF,TGTGCCAGCTCATCGGGACAGAACACTGAAGCTTTCTTT
TRBV7-3,TRBJ2-2,-,-,CASSLVAGHTGELFF,TGTGCCAGCAGCTTGGTTGCGGGACACACCGGGGAGCTGTTTTTT
TRBV5-1,TRBJ1-1,-,-,CASSSLLGTEAFF,TGCGCCAGCAGCTCGTTGTTAGGAACTGAAGCTTTCTTT
TRBV18,TRBJ1-1,-,TRBD1,CASSPDRANTEAFF,TGTGCCAGCTCCCCTGACAGGGCGAACACTGAAGCTTTCTTT
TRBV28,TRBJ1-5,-,-,CASSSGPPVGSQHF,TGTGCCAGCAGCTCCGGGCCCCCGGTTGGGTCCCAGCATTTT
TRBV9,TRBJ2-5,once,-,CASSANGPLGTQYF,TGTGCCAGCAGCGCCAACGGTCCCTTGGGGACCCAGTACTTC
TRBV4-1,TRBJ2-3,-,-,CASSLPRDTQYF,TGCGCCAGCAGCCTACCCAGGGATACGCAGTATTTT
TRBV4-1,TRBJ2-7,-,TRBD1,CASSPPWTGFYEQYF,TGCGCCAGCAGCCCACCATGGACAGGGTTCTACGAGCAGTACTTC
TRBV10-2,TRBJ2-6,-,-,CASSMSSGANVLTF,TGCGCCAGCAGTATGAGCTCTGGGGCCAACGTCCTGACTTTC
TRBV19,TRBJ2-7,-,-,CASSIYRGSYEQYF,TGTGCCAGTAGTATATACAGAGGCTCCTACGAGCAGTACTTC
TRBV6-5,TRBJ2-3,-,-,CASSLRGGVDTQYF,TGTGCCAGCAGTTTACGAGGTGGGGTAGATACGCAGTATTTT
TRBV11-2,TRBJ1-3,-,-,CASSSSGGRVLGNTIYF,TGTGCCAGCAGCAGTTCCGGGGGCCGGGTTTTGGGAAACACCATATATTTT
TRBV7-7,TRBJ2-2,-,TRBD1,CASSFDRANTGELFF,TGTGCCAGCAGCTTTGACAGGGCGAACACCGGGGAGCTGTTTTTT
TRBV27,TRBJ2-1,-,-,CASILERFF,TGTGCCAGCATCTTAGAAAGGTTCTTC
TRBV5-4,TRBJ1-3,-,-,CASTRKPQGSSGNTIYF,TGTGCCAGCACCCGGAAGCCCCAGGGGAGCTCTGGAAACACCATATATTTT
TRBV6-1,TRBJ1-2,-,TRBD1,CASSTRTGGSYGYTF,TGTGCCAGCAGTACCCGGACAGGGGGCTCCTATGGCTACACCTTC
TRBV19,TRBJ1-2,-,TRBD1,CASIGRAGGLSGYTF,TGTGCCAGTATCGGAAGGGCAGGGGGGTTAAGTGGCTACACCTTC
TRBV6-5,TRBJ2-7,-,-,CASSPLTDTYEQYF,TGTGCCAGCAGTCCCCTGACCGATACCTACGAGCAGTACTTC
TRBV5-1,TRBJ1-3,-,TRBD1,CASREQGHSGNTIYF,TGCGCCAGCAGAGAACAGGGGCACTCTGGAAACACCATATATTTT
TRBV15,TRBJ2-7,-,-,CATSRDRIGRIEQYF,TGTGCCACCAGCAGAGATAGGATTGGCCGAATCGAGCAGTACTTC
TRBV28,TRBJ1-2,-,-,CASSPDSYGYTF,TGTGCCAGCAGCCCGGACAGCTATGGCTACACCTTC
TRBV5-1,TRBJ2-3,-,TRBD1,CASSDQGAEDTQYF,TGCGCCAGCAGCGACCAGGGGGCGGAAGATACGCAGTATTTT
TRBV15,TRBJ2-1,-,-,CATSTYAEQFF,TGTGCCACCAGCACGTACGCTGAGCAGTTCTTC
TRBV27,TRBJ2-2,-,TRBD2,CASSNAGTSGSSGELFF,TGTGCCAGCAGTAACGCCGGGACTAGCGGGAGCAGCGGGGAGCTGTTTTTT
TRBV19,TRBJ2-3,-,-,CASKPAYIRADTQYF,TGTGCCAGTAAGCCGGCGTACATCAGGGCAGATACGCAGTATTTT
TRBV21-1,TRBJ2-7,-,-,CASIWIYEQYF,TGCGCCAGCATATGGATTTACGAGCAGTACTTC
TRBV9,TRBJ1-5,-,-,CASSQGGGQDSNQPQHF,TGTGCCAGCAGCCAGGGTGGAGGGCAAGATAGCAATCAGCCCCAGCATTTT